Detailed here is one T cell receptor beta chain. Its matching antigen is unknown. This table comes from immunoSEQ multiplex PCR, and its TCRdb copy is limited to in-frame clones, with some not included. The data hold 1.4 million or so clones, with roughly 98.5% observed a single time. Trimming left V 6 bases short and J 6 bases short, with 13 bases between. Germline V gene data show CDR1 as GTSNPN and CDR2 as SVGIG (reference sequence). The length of the CDR3 is 12 residues. The data were obtained in a study of shared clonotypes between healthy human individuals. Study-wide results and limits: Naive subsets usually exceeded memory subsets in estimated richness.

Healthy and HIV-negative, the adult donors had no recent acute infections or vaccinations. The investigators split CD4+ cells into a CD45RA+ naive subset and a CD45RA-negative memory subset. The material sequenced was naive CD4+ T cells sorted from blood. Sample subset: CD45RA+ positively selected. The receptor's source is a man under 40 in good health. The chain uses TRBV30 and TRBJ2-3; tentatively, D is TRBD1 (5 bases). In nucleotides, the CDR3 is TGTGCCTGCCGTGGGGCCCCCGATACGCAGTATTTT. It specifies CACRGAPDTQYF.